The rows below give T cell receptor beta chains drawn from one sample of a study of blood T cell repertoires in COVID-19. TCRdb keeps only in-frame clones here, not all; method: immunoSEQ multiplex PCR. In the table there are more than 250,000 clones, around 90% of which are singletons. Sequenced: peripheral blood. Receptor source: a human donor in a cohort sampled during active COVID-19. CDR3s leave out the opening cysteine and the closing phenylalanine or tryptophan. Fields, in order: V gene, CDR3 protein.

V gene: TRBV5-1; CDR3 protein: ASSQRDRGFGTEAF
V gene: TRBV10-2; CDR3 protein: ASRSGNTEAF
V gene: TRBV12-5; CDR3 protein: ASGLVRGENTEAF
V gene: TRBV7-9; CDR3 protein: ASRLAGSYEQY
V gene: TRBV19; CDR3 protein: ASSISREHEQY
V gene: TRBV28; CDR3 protein: ASHTVVRAHEQY
V gene: TRBV6-2/TRBV6-3; CDR3 protein: ASSYGAASTYEQY
V gene: TRBV28; CDR3 protein: ASMGGDEKLF
V gene: TRBV20-1; CDR3 protein: SATGDGYT
V gene: TRBV27; CDR3 protein: ATFMGSDRGLTEAF
V gene: TRBV27; CDR3 protein: ASSLTGEGSYGYT
V gene: TRBV27; CDR3 protein: ASSLSRQGAIWGGQETQY
V gene: TRBV5-8; CDR3 protein: ASSLRWRGTTGELF
V gene: TRBV28; CDR3 protein: ASSQGVIGNQPQH
V gene: TRBV27; CDR3 protein: ASSLLGPVRQRDRGSYEQY
V gene: TRBV7-2; CDR3 protein: ASSARTGGTEAF
V gene: TRBV7-6; CDR3 protein: ASSLGQFYEQY
V gene: TRBV7-2; CDR3 protein: ASSSLTEYGYT
V gene: TRBV5-1; CDR3 protein: AARELRANVLT
V gene: TRBV19; CDR3 protein: ASSAGTSGSSGANVLT
V gene: TRBV28; CDR3 protein: ASRSGASYGYT
V gene: TRBV5-1; CDR3 protein: ASSPAPGTGHSPLH